This T cell receptor beta chain was identified during a study of T cell responses to AZD1222 COVID-19 vaccine. Study-wide points: Clonal diversity was possibly underestimated, and the donors were mostly white British, with more females. Without day 14 samples, only post-peak T cell repertoires were studied. In the spike-specific TCR repertoire, nearly half reportedly target unmutated variant regions.

TCRdb keeps only in-frame clones here, not all; method: immunoSEQ multiplex PCR. The data hold 96,000 or so clones, with roughly 87% observed a single time. As to this clone: Its specificity is not known.

Trimming shortened V by 0 bases and J by 4 bases, and 13 bases separated the two germline ends. The CDR3 extends over 16 amino acids. The germline V gene encodes CDR1 SNHLY and CDR2 FYNNEI. This specimen consisted of peripheral blood, obtained on day 0 of AZD1222 vaccination. The chain has TRBV2 and TRBJ1-3; D may be TRBD1 (6 bases). The sequence was obtained from an adult in good health. The DNA of the CDR3 is TGTGCCAGCAGTGAAGCGGGAGGGGGGCGAGGAAACACCATATATTTT. Residues: CASSEAGGGRGNTIYF.